This TCR beta chain was identified in a study of T cell responses to AZD1222 COVID-19 vaccine. About this clone: Its antigen is currently unknown. This sample also contains other DNA sequences that code for the same CDR3.

The table came from immunoSEQ multiplex PCR; TCRdb's copy has only in-frame clones and leaves some out. This sample has 150,000 to 250,000 clones; approximately 93% occur once, and the top ten carry around 1%. Overall study findings and caveats: The breadth and depth of Spike-specific TCRs increased once two AZD1222 doses had been given. Donors skewed white British and female; clonal diversity was possibly underestimated. Of the AZD1222 recipients, only 6 or 7 were seropositive at baseline.

Pooling was applied to second doses at about 4 or about 12 weeks. Germline assignment: CDR1 SGHRS and CDR2 YFSETQ. The CDR3 is 16 amino acids. The V end was cut by 0 bases, the J end by 0 bases, with 10 bases between. The chain joins TRBV5-1 to TRBJ1-3; D gene uncertain. This TCR was recovered from an adult who received the AZD1222 COVID-19 vaccine. Sequences were derived from peripheral blood, sampled 28 days after the second AZD1222 dose. Written as DNA, the CDR3 is TGCGCCAGCAGCTTGGCCGGTACCGACTCTGGAAACACCATATATTTT. Its protein is CASSLAGTDSGNTIYF. The full variable domain, rest sourced from reference TRBV5-1 and TRBJ1-3, is KAGVTQTPRYLIKTRGQQVTLSCSPISGHRSVSWYQQTPGQGLQFLFEYFSETQRNKGNFPGRFSGRQFSNSRSEMNVSTLELGDSALYLCASSLAGTDSGNTIYFGEGSWLTVV.